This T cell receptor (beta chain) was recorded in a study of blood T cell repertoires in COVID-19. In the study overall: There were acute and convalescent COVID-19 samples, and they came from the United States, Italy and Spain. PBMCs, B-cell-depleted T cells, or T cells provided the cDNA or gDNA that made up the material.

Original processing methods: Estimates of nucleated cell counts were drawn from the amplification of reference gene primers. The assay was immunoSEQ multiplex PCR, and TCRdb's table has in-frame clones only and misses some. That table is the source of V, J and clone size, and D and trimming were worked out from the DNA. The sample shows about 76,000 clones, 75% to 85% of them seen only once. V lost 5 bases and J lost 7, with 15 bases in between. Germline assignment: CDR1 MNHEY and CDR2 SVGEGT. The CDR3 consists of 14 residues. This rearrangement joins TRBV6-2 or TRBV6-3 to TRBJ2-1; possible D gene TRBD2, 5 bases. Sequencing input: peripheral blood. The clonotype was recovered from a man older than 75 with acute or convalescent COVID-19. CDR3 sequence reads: CASSTVGIANEQFF. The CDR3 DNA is TGTGCCAGCAGTACGGTCGGGATCGCAAATGAGCAGTTCTTC.